These 31 T cell receptor beta chains share one sample of origin, sequenced in a study of control samples from healthy donors and cancer patients. Repertoires were generated with immunoSEQ multiplex PCR, while TCRdb's copy carries only in-frame clones and drops some. The sample yields more than 95,000 clones, around 89% seen once. The sample consisted of PBMCs. The receptors stem from a woman aged 50 to 65 with colorectal cancer.

The rearrangement joins TRBV5-8 to TRBJ1-1; no clear D. The CDR3 contains 14 residues. The V gene lost 0 bases and the J gene lost 1 base, with 7 bases spanning the gap. Germline assignment: CDR1 SGHTS and CDR2 YDEGEE. CDR3 sequence: CASSLADGNTEAFF. The CDR3 region has the DNA TGTGCCAGCAGCTTGGCCGACGGGAACACTGAAGCTTTCTTT.

This chain links TRBV7-6 with TRBJ1-1; D is unclear. This CDR3 has 13 residues. Germline V gives CDR1 SGHVS, CDR2 FNYEAQ. Between the trimmed V and J ends, which lost 3 bases and 1 base, there was a span of 6 bases. CDR3 DNA: TGTGCCAGCAGCTTCGCCGAGAACACTGAAGCTTTCTTT. It encodes CASSFAENTEAFF. The full variable domain, its missing parts supplied by reference TRBV7-6 and TRBJ1-1, is GAGVSQSPRYKVTKRGQDVALRCDPISGHVSLYWYRQALGQGPEFLTYFNYEAQQDKSGLPNDRFSAERPEGSISTLTIQRTEQRDSAMYRCASSFAENTEAFFGQGTRLTVV.

This chain joins TRBV6-6 and TRBJ2-4; TRBD1 might be the D (6 bases). The CDR3 extends over 14 amino acids. CDR1 is MNHNY, CDR2 SVGAGI, per germline (reference sequence). Trimming left V 5 bases short and J 1 base short, with 9 bases between. The CDR3 region has the DNA TGTGCCAGCAGTGCAGGGGCGGCCAAAAACATTCAGTACTTC. It is translated as CASSAGAAKNIQYF.

CDR3 residues: CASSQPTSGRATDTQYF. The CDR3 DNA reads TGCGCCAGCAGCCAACCAACTAGCGGGAGGGCTACGGATACGCAGTATTTT. The V gene is TRBV4-1, the J gene TRBJ2-3; the match to TRBD2 covers 13 bases. This CDR3 contains 17 residues. The germline V gene encodes CDR1 MGHRA and CDR2 YSYEKL. The V and J ends lost 2 bases and 6 bases, in that order; junction bases with no gene match: 8.

CDR3 amino acids: CASSQGTLEGETQYF. In nucleotides, the CDR3 is TGTGCCAGCAGCCAAGGGACCCTCGAGGGGGAGACCCAGTACTTC. The chain is built from TRBV11-3 and TRBJ2-5; the D call may be TRBD1 or TRBD2 (5 bases each). Germline V gene data show CDR1 as SGHNT and CDR2 as YENEEA. V lost 5 bases to trimming and J lost 5 bases, with 18 bases between them. CDR3 length: 15 residues. Looking up the rest from reference TRBV11-3 and TRBJ2-5 gives the full variable domain: EAGVVQSPRYKIIEKKQPVAFWCNPISGHNTLYWYLQNLGQGPELLIRYENEEAVDDSQLPKDRFSAERLKGVDSTLKIQPAELGDSAVYLCASSQGTLEGETQYFGPGTRLLVL.

The V and J genes are TRBV20-1 and TRBJ2-3; 16 positions agree with TRBD2. This CDR3 contains 19 residues. Trimming removed 3 bases from V and 3 bases from J; junction bases left unmatched: 12. Germline loops: CDR1 DFQATT, CDR2 SNEGSKA (reference sequence). The CDR3 loop is CSASSRGLAGGPWTDTQYF. In nucleotides, the CDR3 is TGCAGTGCTAGTTCCAGGGGACTAGCGGGAGGGCCATGGACAGATACGCAGTATTTT.

V is TRBV5-1 and J is TRBJ2-3; tentative D call: TRBD2 (6 bases). V was trimmed by 3 bases and J by 1 base, leaving 18 bases between them. CDR3 length: 17 residues. Per germline, CDR1 SGHRS and CDR2 YFSETQ. The CDR3 sequence is CASSYRRETLGTDTQYF. The CDR3 DNA reads TGCGCCAGCAGCTACAGGAGGGAAACCCTAGGCACAGATACGCAGTATTTT.

This clone is a singleton in its sample. This sequence joins TRBV11-2 and TRBJ2-7, with TRBD2 matching 14 bases. CDR1 is SGHAT and CDR2 is FQNNGV in the germline V gene. This CDR3 is 15 amino acids long. V was pared by 4 bases and J by 4 bases, with 3 bases of the junction left unmatched. The CDR3 DNA sequence: TGTGCCAGCAGCTGGGGGACTAGCGGGAGATACGAGCAGTACTTC. Translated: CASSWGTSGRYEQYF. The whole variable domain, remainder taken from reference TRBV11-2 and TRBJ2-7, is EAGVAQSPRYKIIEKRQSVAFWCNPISGHATLYWYQQILGQGPKLLIQFQNNGVVDDSQLPKDRFSAERLKGVDSTLKIQPAKLEDSAVYLCASSWGTSGRYEQYFGPGTRLTVT.

This clone occurred a few times. The chain recombines TRBV5-6 with TRBJ2-7, with D uncertain. Per the germline V gene, CDR1 is SGHDT and CDR2 is YYEEEE. The CDR3 has 13 residues. Deletions cut 4 bases from V and 1 base from J, with 9 bases between. CDR3 amino acids: CASSLDGSYEQYF. The DNA of the CDR3 is TGTGCCAGCAGCCTTGACGGTTCCTACGAGCAGTACTTC.

The rearrangement joins TRBV24-1 to TRBJ2-3; 12 bases fit TRBD2. Germline V lookup: CDR1 KGHDR, CDR2 SFDVKD. The V gene end was trimmed by 7 bases and the J gene end by 7 bases; junction bases not matched to a gene: 11. The CDR3 has 16 residues. CDR3 DNA: TGTGCCACCAGCGCCCCGGGACTAGCGGGTACCAATACGCAGTATTTT. This gives the protein CATSAPGLAGTNTQYF.

V is TRBV15 and J is TRBJ1-6; TRBD1 aligns across 8 bases. The CDR3 is 14 residues long. With 7 bases clipped from V and 5 bases from J, the junction kept 4 bases outside the gene matches. CDR1 is LNHNV and CDR2 is YYDKDF in the germline V gene (reference sequence). The CDR3 nucleotides read TGTGCCACCACCCAGGGGGCTCATAATTCACCCCTCCACTTT. It specifies CATTQGAHNSPLHF.

The chain links TRBV18 to TRBJ2-2, with 11 bases that match TRBD2. This CDR3 has 16 residues. Looked up from germline, CDR1 is KGHSH and CDR2 is LQKENI. V shed 8 bases and J 0 bases; nucleotides not matched to a gene: 5. This chain's CDR3 is CASRTSGSPNTGELFF. The DNA for the CDR3 is TGTGCCAGCCGTACTAGCGGGAGCCCGAACACCGGGGAGCTGTTTTTT.

The V gene is TRBV12-5, the J gene TRBJ2-2; 16 bases map to TRBD2. In germline, CDR1 is LGHNT, CDR2 FRNRAP. The junction had 14 bases not matched to a gene; V was cut back by 3 bases and J by 4 bases. CDR3 length equals 21 residues. CDR3 sequence: CASGFAPVPGLAGGPTGELFF. CDR3 in DNA: TGTGCTAGTGGTTTCGCCCCCGTCCCGGGACTAGCGGGAGGGCCCACCGGGGAGCTGTTTTTT. The variable domain in full, completed from reference TRBV12-5 and TRBJ2-2, reads DARVTQTPRHKVTEMGQEVTMRCQPILGHNTVFWYRQTMMQGLELLAYFRNRAPLDDSGMPKDRFSAEMPDATLATLKIQPSEPRDSAVYFCASGFAPVPGLAGGPTGELFFGEGSRLTVL.

CDR3 in amino acids: CASSLAGQGAGEQFF. In DNA, the CDR3 is TGCGCCAGCAGCTTGGCGGGACAGGGGGCGGGTGAGCAGTTCTTC. This chain uses TRBV5-1 with TRBJ2-1, with TRBD1 matching 12 bases. CDR3 length: 15 residues. The ends lost 0 bases at V and 9 bases at J; junction bases unmatched: 4. Germline values: CDR1 SGHRS, CDR2 YFSETQ. Full variable domain (rest looked up from reference TRBV5-1 and TRBJ2-1): KAGVTQTPRYLIKTRGQQVTLSCSPISGHRSVSWYQQTPGQGLQFLFEYFSETQRNKGNFPGRFSGRQFSNSRSEMNVSTLELGDSALYLCASSLAGQGAGEQFFGPGTRLTVL.

J is TRBJ1-1 and V is TRBV2; D is undetermined. This CDR3 has 11 residues. Trimming shortened V by 5 bases and J by 1 base, and 2 bases separated the two germline ends. Germline-derived CDR1 and CDR2 are SNHLY and FYNNEI. This CDR3 reads CASSSNTEAFF. CDR3 nucleotide sequence: TGTGCCAGCAGTTCGAACACTGAAGCTTTCTTT.

The CDR3 loop reads CASSQRSGQAQEKLFF. DNA of the CDR3: TGTGCCAGCAGCCAGAGAAGCGGGCAAGCTCAGGAAAAACTGTTTTTT. The rearrangement links TRBV7-3 to TRBJ1-4; D is ambiguous. The CDR3 totals 16 residues. V lost 5 bases to trimming and J lost 8 bases, with 21 bases between them. CDR1 SGHTA and CDR2 FQGTGA come from the germline V gene.

V usage is TRBV9 and J usage is TRBJ1-4; 7 bases are a match to TRBD1. The CDR3 has 14 residues. Trimming cost V 7 bases and J 8 bases; bases outside gene matches: 11. Germline CDR1 reads SGDLS; CDR2 reads YYNGEE. The CDR3 loop is CASSSGQSTEKLFF. The CDR3 DNA sequence: TGTGCCAGCTCCTCGGGACAGTCGACGGAAAAACTGTTTTTT.

The chain is built from TRBV19 and TRBJ2-7; D possibly corresponds to TRBD1 (6 bases). V lost 3 bases, J lost 3 bases, and 12 bases lay in between. CDR1 is LNHDA, CDR2 SQIVND, per germline (reference sequence). The CDR3 length is 14 residues. The CDR3 is CASSMSRGHYEQYF. DNA for the CDR3: TGTGCCAGTAGTATGTCCAGGGGCCACTACGAGCAGTACTTC.

The chain combines TRBV7-8 with TRBJ1-5; possible D gene TRBD1, 6 bases. The CDR3 runs to 14 residues. Germline V gene lookup returns CDR1 SGHVS and CDR2 FQNEAQ. The V gene lost 5 bases and the J gene lost 4 bases, with 12 bases spanning the gap. CDR3 region: CASSTDRNNQPQHF. The DNA for the CDR3 is TGTGCCAGCAGCACTGACAGGAATAATCAGCCCCAGCATTTT.

In nucleotides, the CDR3 is TGCGCCAGCAGCTTGGCCGTCCCAGCCCCTAGCACAGATACGCAGTATTTT. This translates into CASSLAVPAPSTDTQYF. The chain joins TRBV5-1 to TRBJ2-3; D call uncertain. The V and J ends lost 0 bases and 0 bases respectively, with 14 bases between them. CDR1 and CDR2 (germline): SGHRS, YFSETQ. This CDR3 region has 17 residues.

The J gene is TRBJ1-6, the V gene TRBV2; D perhaps matches TRBD1 (6 bases). Germline values: CDR1 SNHLY, CDR2 FYNNEI. V gave up 4 bases and J gave up 9 bases, with 16 bases separating them. There are 15 residues in the CDR3. The CDR3, as DNA: TGTGCCAGCAGTGTGGGGGGGGCCCGGGCTTCACCCCTCCACTTT. This gives the protein CASSVGGARASPLHF.

The CDR3 sequence is CASSLWGGQETQYF. The CDR3 DNA reads TGTGCCAGCAGCTTATGGGGGGGCCAAGAGACCCAGTACTTC. The chain employs TRBV5-5 and TRBJ2-5; 7 bases line up with TRBD2. The trim removed 2 bases at V and 1 base at J, leaving 2 bases unmatched. This CDR3 has 14 amino acids. Germline V CDR1 and CDR2: SGHKS, YYEKEE (reference sequence).

The rearrangement links TRBV7-9 to TRBJ2-1; D may correspond to TRBD1 or TRBD2 (6 bases each). Trimming took off 5 bases at V and 6 bases at J, with 17 bases between the two ends. The CDR3 totals 15 residues. Germline V CDR1 and CDR2: SEHNR, FQNEAQ (reference sequence). Written as DNA, the CDR3 is TGTGCCAGCAGCCCAACGAGGGGGGACGGCAATGAGCAGTTCTTC. It codes for CASSPTRGDGNEQFF. The whole variable domain, filled in from reference TRBV7-9 and TRBJ2-1, reads DTGVSQNPRHKITKRGQNVTFRCDPISEHNRLYWYRQTLGQGPEFLTYFQNEAQLEKSRLLSDRFSAERPKGSFSTLEIQRTEQGDSAMYLCASSPTRGDGNEQFFGPGTRLTVL.

The CDR3 region is CASSVDYKIGYGYTF. The CDR3 nucleotides read TGTGCCAGCAGCGTAGATTACAAGATCGGCTATGGCTACACCTTC. The chain links TRBV9 to TRBJ1-2; D is unresolved. The V gene lost 0 bases and the J gene lost 4 bases, with 13 bases spanning the gap. The CDR3 extends over 15 amino acids. Germline loops: CDR1 SGDLS, CDR2 YYNGEE.

The chain uses TRBV7-2 and TRBJ2-7; 10 nucleotides agree with TRBD2. Per germline, CDR1 SGHTA and CDR2 FQGNSA. J lost 4 bases, V lost 5 bases, and 5 bases had no gene match. This CDR3 spans 14 amino acids. The CDR3 spells CASSVRLAGYEQYF. The DNA of the CDR3 is TGTGCCAGCAGCGTGCGACTAGCGGGTTACGAGCAGTACTTC.

This clone was seen only a few times. The J gene is TRBJ1-1, the V gene TRBV2; D ambiguous. This CDR3 region has 15 residues. Between the trimmed V and J ends, which lost 4 bases and 0 bases, there was a span of 12 bases. CDR1 is SNHLY and CDR2 is FYNNEI in the germline V gene. DNA for the CDR3: TGTGCCAGCAGTGGGACCGCTACTATGAACACTGAAGCTTTCTTT. This gives the protein CASSGTATMNTEAFF.

This clone appeared a single time. The chain couples TRBV27 to TRBJ1-2; D is uncertain. This CDR3 region has 17 residues. Germline loops: CDR1 MNHEY, CDR2 SMNVEV (reference sequence). Trimming stripped 5 bases from V and 0 bases from J, with 19 bases between. The CDR3 here is CASSPYDGPSTNYGYTF. For the CDR3, the DNA is TGTGCCAGCAGTCCTTATGACGGACCCAGCACTAACTATGGCTACACCTTC.

This chain links TRBV5-1 with TRBJ2-5, with D hard to call. V was trimmed by 2 bases and J by 5 bases, leaving 7 bases between them. The CDR3 runs to 12 residues. Germline CDR1 is SGHRS and CDR2 is YFSETQ. The CDR3 loop reads CASSFDQETQYF. CDR3 coding DNA: TGCGCCAGCAGCTTCGATCAGGAGACCCAGTACTTC. Based on the CDR3 plus reference TRBV5-1 and TRBJ2-5, the full variable domain is KAGVTQTPRYLIKTRGQQVTLSCSPISGHRSVSWYQQTPGQGLQFLFEYFSETQRNKGNFPGRFSGRQFSNSRSEMNVSTLELGDSALYLCASSFDQETQYFGPGTRLLVL.

The gene calls are TRBV5-1 and TRBJ2-2; D is unclear. The germline CDR1 and CDR2 sequences are SGHRS and YFSETQ. CDR3 size: 14 residues. V lost 0 bases and J 2 bases, leaving 5 bases between the germline ends. The CDR3, as DNA: TGCGCCAGCAGCTTGGGGGTTAACACCGGGGAGCTGTTTTTT. Protein product: CASSLGVNTGELFF.

V and J are TRBV7-5 and TRBJ2-5; TRBD1 is the table's D call, not checked against the DNA. TRBV7-5 is a pseudogene. The CDR3 is 15 amino acids. Written as DNA, the CDR3 is TGTGTCAGAAGCTTCCTCGACAGGTTTGAAGAGACCCAGTACTTC. Protein: CVRSFLDRFEETQYF.

The chain carries TRBV6-5 and TRBJ1-4; D perhaps matches TRBD1 (5 bases). This CDR3 is 15 amino acids long. Trimming shortened V by 6 bases and J by 1 base, and 12 bases separated the two germline ends. The germline CDR1 and CDR2 sequences are MNHEY and SVGAGI. CDR3 nucleotides: TGTGCCAGCAGAGACAAGACAGAAACTAATGAAAAACTGTTTTTT. It specifies CASRDKTETNEKLFF.